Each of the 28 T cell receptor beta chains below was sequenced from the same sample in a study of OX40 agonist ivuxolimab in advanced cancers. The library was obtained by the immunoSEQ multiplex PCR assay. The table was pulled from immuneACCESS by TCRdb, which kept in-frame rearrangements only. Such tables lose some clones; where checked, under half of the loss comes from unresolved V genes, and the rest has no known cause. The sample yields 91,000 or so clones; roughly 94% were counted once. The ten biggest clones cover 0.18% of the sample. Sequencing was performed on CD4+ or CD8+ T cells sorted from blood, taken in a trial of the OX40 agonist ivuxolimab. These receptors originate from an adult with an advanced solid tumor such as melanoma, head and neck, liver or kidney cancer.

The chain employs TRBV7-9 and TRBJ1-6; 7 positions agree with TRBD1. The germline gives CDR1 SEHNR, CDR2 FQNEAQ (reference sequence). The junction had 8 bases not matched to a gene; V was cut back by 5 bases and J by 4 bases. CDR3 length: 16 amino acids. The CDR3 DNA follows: TGTGCCAGCAGCCGCCCCGGGACAGAATATAATTCACCCCTCCACTTT. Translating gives CASSRPGTEYNSPLHF.

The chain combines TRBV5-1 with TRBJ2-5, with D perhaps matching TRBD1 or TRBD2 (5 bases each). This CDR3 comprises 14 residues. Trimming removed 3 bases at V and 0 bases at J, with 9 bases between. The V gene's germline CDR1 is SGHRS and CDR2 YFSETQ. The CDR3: CASSSWDHQETQYF. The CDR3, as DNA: TGCGCCAGCAGCTCCTGGGACCACCAAGAGACCCAGTACTTC.

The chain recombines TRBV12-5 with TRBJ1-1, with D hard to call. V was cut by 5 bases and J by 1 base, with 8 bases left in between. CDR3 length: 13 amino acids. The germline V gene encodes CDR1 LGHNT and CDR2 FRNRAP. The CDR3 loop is CASGRDTNTEAFF. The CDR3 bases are TGTGCTAGTGGTCGTGACACGAACACTGAAGCTTTCTTT.

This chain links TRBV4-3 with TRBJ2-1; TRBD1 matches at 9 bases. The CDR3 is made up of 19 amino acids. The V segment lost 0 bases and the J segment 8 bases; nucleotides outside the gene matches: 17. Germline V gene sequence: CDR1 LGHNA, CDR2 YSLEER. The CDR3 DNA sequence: TGCGCCAGCAGCCAAGATCTAGTATTCGCCCGGACAGGGGCCTATGAGCAGTTCTTC. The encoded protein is CASSQDLVFARTGAYEQFF.

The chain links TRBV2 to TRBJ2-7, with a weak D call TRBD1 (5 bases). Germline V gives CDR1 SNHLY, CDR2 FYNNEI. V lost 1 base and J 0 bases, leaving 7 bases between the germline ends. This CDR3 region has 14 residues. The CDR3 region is CASSEEGYSYEQYF. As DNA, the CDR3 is TGTGCCAGCAGTGAAGAGGGGTACTCCTACGAGCAGTACTTC. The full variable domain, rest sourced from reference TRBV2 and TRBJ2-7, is EPEVTQTPSHQVTQMGQEVILRCVPISNHLYFYWYRQILGQKVEFLVSFYNNEISEKSEIFDDQFSVERPDGSNFTLKIRSTKLEDSAMYFCASSEEGYSYEQYFGPGTRLTVT.

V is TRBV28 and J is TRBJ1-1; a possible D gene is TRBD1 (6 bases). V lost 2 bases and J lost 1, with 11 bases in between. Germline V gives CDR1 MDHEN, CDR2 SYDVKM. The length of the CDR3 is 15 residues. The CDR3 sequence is CASSLRGHRNTEAFF. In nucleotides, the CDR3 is TGTGCCAGCAGTTTAAGGGGACACCGGAACACTGAAGCTTTCTTT.

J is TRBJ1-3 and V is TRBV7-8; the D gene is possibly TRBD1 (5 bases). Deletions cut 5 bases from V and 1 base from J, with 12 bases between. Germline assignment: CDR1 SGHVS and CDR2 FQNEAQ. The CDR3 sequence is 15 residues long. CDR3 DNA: TGTGCCAGCAGCGGCAGGGTTTATTCTGGAAACACCATATATTTT. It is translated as CASSGRVYSGNTIYF.

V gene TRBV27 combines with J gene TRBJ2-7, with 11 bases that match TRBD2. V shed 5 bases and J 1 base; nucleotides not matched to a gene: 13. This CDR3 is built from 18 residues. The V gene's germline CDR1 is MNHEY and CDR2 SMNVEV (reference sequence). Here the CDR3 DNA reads TGTGCCAGCAGTCCCGGGGTAGCGGGAGGGATGACGTCCTACGAGCAGTACTTC. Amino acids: CASSPGVAGGMTSYEQYF.

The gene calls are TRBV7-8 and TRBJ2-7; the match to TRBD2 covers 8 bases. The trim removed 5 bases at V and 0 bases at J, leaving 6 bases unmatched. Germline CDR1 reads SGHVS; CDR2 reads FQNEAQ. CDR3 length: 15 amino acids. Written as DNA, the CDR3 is TGTGCCAGCAGCCCCTCACTAGCGGCCTCCTACGAGCAGTACTTC. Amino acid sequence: CASSPSLAASYEQYF.

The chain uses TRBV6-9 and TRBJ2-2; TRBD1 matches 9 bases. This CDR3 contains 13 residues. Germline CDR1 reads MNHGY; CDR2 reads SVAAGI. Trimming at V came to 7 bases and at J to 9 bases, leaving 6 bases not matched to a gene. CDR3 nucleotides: TGTGCCAGCATCGGGACAGGGTACCGGGAGCTGTTTTTT. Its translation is CASIGTGYRELFF.

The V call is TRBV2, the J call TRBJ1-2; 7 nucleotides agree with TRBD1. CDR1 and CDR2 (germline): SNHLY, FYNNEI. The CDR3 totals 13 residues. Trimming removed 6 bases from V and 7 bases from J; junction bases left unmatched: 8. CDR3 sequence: CASSPGGGGGYTF. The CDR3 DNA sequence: TGTGCCAGCAGCCCAGGGGGGGGAGGTGGCTACACCTTC.

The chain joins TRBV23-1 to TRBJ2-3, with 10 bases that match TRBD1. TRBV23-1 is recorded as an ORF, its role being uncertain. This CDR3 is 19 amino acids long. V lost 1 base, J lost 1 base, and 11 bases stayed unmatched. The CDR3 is CASSQWGDRGRWGTDTQYF. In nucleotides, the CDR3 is TGCGCCAGCAGTCAATGGGGGGACAGGGGTCGTTGGGGCACAGATACGCAGTATTTT.

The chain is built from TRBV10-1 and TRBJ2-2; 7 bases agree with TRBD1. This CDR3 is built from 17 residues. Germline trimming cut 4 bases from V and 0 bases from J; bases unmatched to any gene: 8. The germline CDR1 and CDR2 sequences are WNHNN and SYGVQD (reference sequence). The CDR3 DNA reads TGCGCCAGCAGTGGACAGGGACAATTCGCGAACACCGGGGAGCTGTTTTTT. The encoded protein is CASSGQGQFANTGELFF.

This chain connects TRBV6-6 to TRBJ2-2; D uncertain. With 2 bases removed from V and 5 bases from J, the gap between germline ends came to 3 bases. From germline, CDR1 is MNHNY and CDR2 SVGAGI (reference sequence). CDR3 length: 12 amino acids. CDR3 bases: TGTGCCAGCAGTTACGAGACCGGGGAGCTGTTTTTT. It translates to CASSYETGELFF.

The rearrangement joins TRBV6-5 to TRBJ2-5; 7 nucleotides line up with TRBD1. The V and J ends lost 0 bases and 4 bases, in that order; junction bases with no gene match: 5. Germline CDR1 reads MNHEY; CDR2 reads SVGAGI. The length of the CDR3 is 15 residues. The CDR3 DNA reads TGTGCCAGCAGTTACTCCAAGGGGGCGAGAGAGACCCAGTACTTC. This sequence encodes CASSYSKGARETQYF.

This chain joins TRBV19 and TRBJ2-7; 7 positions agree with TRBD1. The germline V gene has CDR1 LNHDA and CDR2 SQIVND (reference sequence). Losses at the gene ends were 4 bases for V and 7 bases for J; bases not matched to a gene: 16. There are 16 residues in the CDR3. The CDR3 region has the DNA TGTGCCAGTAGTACAGGTCAACAGGCCTCCAGGGGGGAGCAGTACTTC. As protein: CASSTGQQASRGEQYF.

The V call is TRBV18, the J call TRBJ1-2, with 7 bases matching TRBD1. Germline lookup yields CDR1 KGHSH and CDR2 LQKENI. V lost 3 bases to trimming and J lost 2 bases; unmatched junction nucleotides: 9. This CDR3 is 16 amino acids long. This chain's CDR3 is CASSPPSIQGNYGYTF. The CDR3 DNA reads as TGTGCCAGCTCACCTCCGAGTATACAGGGGAACTATGGCTACACCTTC.

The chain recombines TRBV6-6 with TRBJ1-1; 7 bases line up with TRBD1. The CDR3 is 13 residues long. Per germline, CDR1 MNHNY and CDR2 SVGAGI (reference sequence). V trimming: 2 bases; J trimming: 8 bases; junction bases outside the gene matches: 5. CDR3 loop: CASSYHRGWEAFF. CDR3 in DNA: TGTGCCAGCAGTTACCACAGGGGCTGGGAAGCTTTCTTT.

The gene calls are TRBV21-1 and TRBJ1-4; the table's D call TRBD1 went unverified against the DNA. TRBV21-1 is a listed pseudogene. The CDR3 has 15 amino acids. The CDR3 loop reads CASSARGDRVEKLFF. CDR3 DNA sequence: TGTGCCAGCAGCGCTCGGGGGGACAGGGTAGAAAAACTGTTTTTT.

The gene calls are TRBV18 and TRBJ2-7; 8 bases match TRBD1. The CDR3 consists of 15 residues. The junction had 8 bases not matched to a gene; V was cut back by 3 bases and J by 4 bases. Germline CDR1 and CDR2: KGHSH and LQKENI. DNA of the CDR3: TGTGCCAGCTCACCGAGTCCAGGGGGCGGTTACGAGCAGTACTTC. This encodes CASSPSPGGGYEQYF.

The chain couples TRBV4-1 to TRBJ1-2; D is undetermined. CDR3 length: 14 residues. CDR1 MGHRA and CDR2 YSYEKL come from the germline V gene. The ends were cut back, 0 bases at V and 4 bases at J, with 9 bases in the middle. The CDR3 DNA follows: TGCGCCAGCAGCCAAGAGGACGGCACCTATGGCTACACCTTC. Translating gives CASSQEDGTYGYTF.

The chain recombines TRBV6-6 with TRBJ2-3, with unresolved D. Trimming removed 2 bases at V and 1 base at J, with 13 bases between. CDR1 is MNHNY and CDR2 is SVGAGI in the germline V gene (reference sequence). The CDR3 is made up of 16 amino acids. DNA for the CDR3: TGTGCCAGCAGTTACCGAACAGCCGGTGGCACAGATACGCAGTATTTT. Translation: CASSYRTAGGTDTQYF.

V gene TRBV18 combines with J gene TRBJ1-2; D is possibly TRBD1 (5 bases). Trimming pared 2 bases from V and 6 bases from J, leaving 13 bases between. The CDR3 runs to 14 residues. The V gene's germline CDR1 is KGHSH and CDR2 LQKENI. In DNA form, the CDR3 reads TGTGCCAGCTCACCATCCCCAGGGTACAATGGCTACACCTTC. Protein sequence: CASSPSPGYNGYTF. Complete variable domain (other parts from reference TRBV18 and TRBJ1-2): NAGVMQNPRHLVRRRGQEARLRCSPMKGHSHVYWYRQLPEEGLKFMVYLQKENIIDESGMPKERFSAEFPKEGPSILRIQQVVRGDSAAYFCASSPSPGYNGYTFGSGTRLTVV.

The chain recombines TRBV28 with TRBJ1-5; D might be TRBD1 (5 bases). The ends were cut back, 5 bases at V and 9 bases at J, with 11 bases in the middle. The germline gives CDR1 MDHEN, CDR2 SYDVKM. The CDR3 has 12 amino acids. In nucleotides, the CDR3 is TGTGCCAGCAGTCCCCTCGGGGCGCCCCAGCATTTT. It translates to CASSPLGAPQHF.

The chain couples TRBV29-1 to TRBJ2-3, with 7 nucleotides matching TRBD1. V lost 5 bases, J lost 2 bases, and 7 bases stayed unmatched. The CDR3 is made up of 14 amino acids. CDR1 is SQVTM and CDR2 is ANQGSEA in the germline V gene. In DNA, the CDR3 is TGCAGCGTTACCCAGGGACAGTTCACAGATACGCAGTATTTT. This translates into CSVTQGQFTDTQYF.

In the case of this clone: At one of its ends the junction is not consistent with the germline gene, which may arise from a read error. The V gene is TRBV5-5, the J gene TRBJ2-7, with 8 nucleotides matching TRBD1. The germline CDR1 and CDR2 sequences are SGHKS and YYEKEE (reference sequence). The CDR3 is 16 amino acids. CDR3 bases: TGTGCCAGCAGCTTGGTTCTGGCAGGGGGCTCCAACGAGCAGTACTTC. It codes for CASSLVLAGGSNEQYF.

The CDR3 DNA reads as TGTGCCAGCTCACCCGGACAGGGTATTAGTGAAGCTTTCTTT. The encoded protein is CASSPGQGISEAFF. This rearrangement joins TRBV18 to TRBJ1-1, with 8 bases matching TRBD1. Trimming took 3 bases from V and 7 from J; bases not matched to a gene: 7. The CDR3 is 14 residues long. Germline V lookup: CDR1 KGHSH, CDR2 LQKENI.

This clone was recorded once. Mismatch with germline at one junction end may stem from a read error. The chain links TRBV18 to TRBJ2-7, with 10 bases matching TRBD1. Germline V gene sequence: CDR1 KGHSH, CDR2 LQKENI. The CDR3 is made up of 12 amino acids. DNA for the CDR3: TGTGCCAGCTCCCTGGACAGGGGGACGGGGAACTTC. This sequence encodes CASSLDRGTGNF.